The TCR beta chain described here comes from a study of tumor-infiltrating lymphocytes in primary liver carcinoma. Study overall: Male and female patients aged 30 to 69 years made up the cohort.

A word on this clonotype: Because it lacks the conserved phenylalanine or tryptophan at the end, this CDR3 is likely a read error.

Priming with a constant-region primer yielded TCR beta cDNA from roughly 0.45 ug total RNA. A slightly modified ARM-PCR protocol with three nested multiplex PCR rounds produced these TCR beta libraries. TCRdb redid the calling of the multiplex PCR reads with MiXCR, one entry per CDR3 protein. The sample lists about 330,000 distinct CDR3 sequences, roughly two thirds occurring once. The study extracted blood RNA from unsorted whole blood and also extracted germline DNA. This TCR derives from a man in his forties with primary liver carcinoma and hepatitis B virus infection. Sequenced: peripheral blood.

The CDR3 region has the DNA TGCGCCAGCAGTTCCGGACTGAAGTACGGGCAGTACCTC. It specifies CASSSGLKYGQYL. This chain links TRBV5-1 with TRBJ2-7, with a tentative D call TRBD2 (5 bases). CDR3 size: 13 residues. CDR1 SGHRS and CDR2 YFSETQ come from the germline V gene.